Reported below is one T cell receptor (beta chain). This clone showed up just a few times. Its antigen is not yet known. Base qualities were left out, and no much larger clone turns up one base away. This entry is derived from a study of blood T cell repertoires in COVID-19 (dated by TCRdb to about 2020). Background on the whole study: The collaborator samples originated in the United States, Italy and Spain and spanned the acute and convalescent phases of COVID-19. HLA class I and class II types, where available, came from metadata supplied by the sample provider rather than from assay-based typing. Deeply sampled blood TCRbeta repertoires from subjects exposed to, actively infected with, or recovered from COVID-19 were included in the dataset. The repertoires were made available in a free public database intended to serve as a resource for research on the immune response to SARS-CoV-2. The samples were drawn from the first 160 participants of the ongoing ImmuneRACE study and from over 950 subjects provided by 6 global collaborators. The prospective study material was composed of cDNA or gDNA derived from T cells, B-cell-depleted T cells, or PBMCs. Sample metadata almost always included a de-identified subject ID, COVID-19 status, age in years and sex. Paper-wide results and their limitations: The quantity of clinical and demographic metadata differed by source and by participant and was supplied without curation.

TCRbeta CDR3 regions were amplified from genomic DNA by means of the immunoSEQ Assay, a bias-controlled multiplex PCR. Per the original workflow: The number of nucleated cells in each sample was estimated from the amplification of reference gene primers within the assay. To quantify the absolute abundance of each unique TCRbeta CDR3 rearrangement, sequence reads were collapsed and filtered. For each sample, productive Simpson clonality was calculated as the square root of Simpson's diversity index over productive rearrangements. Entries here come from immuneACCESS through TCRdb and include only in-frame sequences with V and J called. Some clones fail to appear in such tables; in the studies checked, an unresolved V gene covers under half of the shortfall, and the cause of the remainder is unknown. V, J and clone size derive from that table, while D and trimming were established from the DNA sequence. This sample comprises 300,000 or so clones, around four fifths of them detected only once. In total, the top ten clones hold around 3.7% of the sample.

CDR1 and CDR2 (SGHTA, FQGNSA) derive from the germline V gene. V is shortened by 1 base, J by 2 bases, and the region joining them spans 7 bases. Including cysteine and phenylalanine, the CDR3 has 14 amino acids. Left in the record is the CDR3 DNA by itself, 42 bases read in frame from the first base. Each collaborating institution followed its own protocols to collect whole blood in K2EDTA tubes. Collaborator samples were shipped for TCRbeta analysis as frozen whole blood, isolated PBMCs, or DNA extracted from either sample type. Sequenced input: peripheral blood. The receptor comes from a woman aged 50 to 60 with active or convalescent COVID-19. The chain is made from TRBV7-2 and TRBJ2-3; no D gene is confidently identified. The CDR3 amino acid sequence is: CASSLDGFTDTQYF. In nucleotide form, the sequence is TGTGCCAGCAGCTTAGACGGGTTCACAGATACGCAGTATTTT.